Below are 18 T cell receptor beta chains sequenced from a single sample in a study of control samples from healthy donors and cancer patients. Profiling relied on immunoSEQ multiplex PCR, and the TCRdb table lists in-frame clones only, not all of them. The table lists tens of thousands of clones, 70% to 90% of them singletons, with 8.5% to 10% in the top ten. Sequencing input: PBMCs. These receptors all stem from a woman in her 50s with colorectal cancer.

V and J are TRBV15 and TRBJ1-2; no clear D gene. Germline CDR1 reads LNHNV; CDR2 reads YYDKDF (reference sequence). CDR3 length: 13 residues. Trimming shortened V by 0 bases and J by 8 bases, and 10 bases separated the two germline ends. This CDR3 reads CATSRDLSGGYTF. CDR3 coding DNA: TGTGCCACCAGCAGAGATCTTAGTGGAGGCTACACCTTC.

The gene calls are TRBV28 and TRBJ1-4, with TRBD1 identical over 7 bases. The CDR3 is 14 residues long. V was pared by 6 bases and J by 8 bases, with 9 bases of the junction left unmatched. Per the germline V gene, CDR1 is MDHEN and CDR2 is SYDVKM. The CDR3 DNA follows: TGTGCCAGCAGCTACGGACAGGCGAGAGAAAAACTGTTTTTT. Translation: CASSYGQAREKLFF.

The DNA of the CDR3 is TGTGCCAGCAGTCTGACTAGCGGGGGGCAAATCATATACTACAATGAGCAGTTCTTC. It yields the protein CASSLTSGGQIIYYNEQFF. This chain connects TRBV6-6 to TRBJ2-1, with TRBD2 matching over 13 bases. Germline V gives CDR1 MNHNY, CDR2 SVGAGI (reference sequence). The CDR3 consists of 19 residues. V was pared by 5 bases and J by 3 bases, with 13 bases of the junction left unmatched.

This rearrangement joins TRBV15 to TRBJ2-7, with D possibly being TRBD1 (6 bases). The CDR3 has 14 amino acids. CDR1 LNHNV and CDR2 YYDKDF come from the germline V gene (reference sequence). Trimming stripped 0 bases from V and 6 bases from J, with 12 bases between. The CDR3 nucleotides are TGTGCCACCAGCAGAGATAGCAGGGGTGGCGAGCAGTACGTC. Protein: CATSRDSRGGEQYV.

The chain has TRBV18 and TRBJ2-1, with D possibly matching TRBD2 (6 bases). Germline-derived CDR1 and CDR2 are KGHSH and LQKENI. The CDR3 length is 13 residues. V was trimmed by 8 bases and J by 7 bases, leaving 15 bases between them. The CDR3 DNA reads TGTGCCAGCACCGGAGGGCGGGGAAATGAGCAGTTCTTC. Translated: CASTGGRGNEQFF.

The rearrangement uses TRBV5-6 and TRBJ2-5; 10 bases match TRBD1. CDR3 length: 17 residues. The germline gives CDR1 SGHDT, CDR2 YYEEEE. V shed 4 bases, J shed 6 bases, and the junction held 15 bases outside the gene matches. The CDR3 DNA follows: TGTGCCAGCAGCCACTTGACAGGGGGCGCCGGTGTGAAGACCCAGTACTTC. Translating gives CASSHLTGGAGVKTQYF.

This clone was seen only once. The rearrangement joins TRBV29-1 to TRBJ1-3; D is perhaps TRBD1 (6 bases). V lost 1 base, J lost 1 base, and 8 bases lay in between. CDR3 size: 14 residues. The germline V gene encodes CDR1 SQVTM and CDR2 ANQGSEA. The CDR3 loop is CSVEGGGSGNTIYF. CDR3 sequence (DNA): TGCAGCGTTGAAGGAGGGGGATCTGGAAACACCATATATTTT.

The chain is built from TRBV7-8 and TRBJ2-3; D gene uncertain. The V end was cut by 5 bases, the J end by 4 bases, with 1 base between. The germline CDR1 and CDR2 sequences are SGHVS and FQNEAQ. The CDR3 is made up of 10 amino acids. The CDR3 DNA sequence: TGTGCCAGCAGCGCAGATACGCAGTATTTT. Encoded protein: CASSADTQYF.

The genes are TRBV9 and TRBJ2-1, with 9 nucleotides matching TRBD1. J was trimmed by 6 bases and V by 5 bases; bases with no gene match: 9. This CDR3 has 15 residues. From germline, CDR1 is SGDLS and CDR2 YYNGEE. CDR3 sequence (DNA): TGTGCCAGCAGTTCGGGACAGGGATTCCGCAATGAGCAGTTCTTC. This sequence encodes CASSSGQGFRNEQFF.

The chain links TRBV4-1 to TRBJ1-6, with TRBD1 matching 12 bases. The V and J ends lost 0 bases and 10 bases, in that order; junction bases with no gene match: 4. Germline CDR1 and CDR2: MGHRA and YSYEKL. The CDR3 has 16 residues. Here the CDR3 reads CASSQDGTGGRSPLHF. The CDR3 DNA sequence: TGCGCCAGCAGCCAAGACGGGACAGGGGGCAGATCACCCCTCCACTTT.

J is TRBJ1-3 and V is TRBV7-2, with a possible D match to TRBD1 (5 bases). CDR1 is SGHTA, CDR2 FQGNSA, per germline. V lost 5 bases and J lost 0, with 11 bases in between. CDR3 size: 15 residues. The CDR3 is CASSIWDGSGNTIYF. The DNA of the CDR3 is TGTGCCAGCAGCATTTGGGACGGCTCTGGAAACACCATATATTTT.

This clone occurred many times. The rearrangement links TRBV6-5 to TRBJ1-2, with 9 positions matching TRBD1. From germline, CDR1 is MNHEY and CDR2 SVGAGI. V lost 6 bases, J lost 6 bases, and 8 bases stayed unmatched. The CDR3 loop spans 14 amino acids. CDR3 protein: CASRTGQGRDGYTF. The CDR3 DNA is TGTGCCAGCAGAACCGGACAGGGGAGGGATGGCTACACCTTC.

This chain links TRBV12-3 or TRBV12-4 with TRBJ1-6; tentative D call: TRBD1 (5 bases). There are 13 residues in the CDR3. V dropped 2 bases and J dropped 9 bases, with 8 bases sitting between them. CDR3 in amino acids: CASSLNRISPLHF. CDR3 bases: TGTGCCAGCAGTTTAAACAGGATTTCACCCCTCCACTTT.

The chain recombines TRBV24-1 with TRBJ1-2; D is unresolved. This CDR3 is built from 12 residues. CDR1 and CDR2 from the germline V gene are KGHDR and SFDVKD. Between the trimmed V and J ends, which lost 5 bases and 2 bases, there was a span of 5 bases. In DNA, the CDR3 is TGTGCCACCAGTGCTCTGAACTATGGCTACACCTTC. This gives the protein CATSALNYGYTF.

Concerning this clone: Other DNA sequences in this sample translate to the same CDR3. J is TRBJ2-5 and V is TRBV12-3 or TRBV12-4, with D possibly called TRBD1 or TRBD2 (5 bases each). The CDR3 is 13 residues long. Trimming shortened V by 3 bases and J by 5 bases, and 10 bases separated the two germline ends. The DNA for the CDR3 is TGTGCCAGCAGTTTGGGGGTAGGGGAGACCCAGTACTTC. It yields the protein CASSLGVGETQYF.

The chain has TRBV25-1 and TRBJ1-2; tentative D call: TRBD1 (5 bases). The V end lost 2 bases, the J end lost 6 bases, and 10 bases lay between the germline ends. Germline loops: CDR1 MGHDK, CDR2 SYGVNS. CDR3 size: 13 residues. The CDR3 loop reads CASSEGMGDGYTF. CDR3 DNA sequence: TGTGCCAGCAGTGAAGGAATGGGGGATGGCTACACCTTC.

This rearrangement joins TRBV10-3 to TRBJ2-3; D assignment may be TRBD1 or TRBD2 (5 bases each). V gave up 2 bases and J gave up 3 bases, with 15 bases separating them. The CDR3 covers 16 residues. Germline lookup yields CDR1 ENHRY and CDR2 SYGVKD. In DNA, the CDR3 is TGTGCCATCAGTGAGCCCCCCGGGGCAGGGACAGATACGCAGTATTTT. Protein sequence: CAISEPPGAGTDTQYF.

The gene calls are TRBV6-5 and TRBJ2-3; possibly TRBD1 or TRBD2 for D (6 bases each). Germline V gene lookup returns CDR1 MNHEY and CDR2 SVGAGI. The CDR3 extends over 15 amino acids. V dropped 7 bases and J dropped 2 bases, with 16 bases sitting between them. The CDR3 here is CASKRGDGFTDTQYF. DNA of the CDR3: TGTGCCAGCAAGAGGGGGGACGGTTTCACAGATACGCAGTATTTT.